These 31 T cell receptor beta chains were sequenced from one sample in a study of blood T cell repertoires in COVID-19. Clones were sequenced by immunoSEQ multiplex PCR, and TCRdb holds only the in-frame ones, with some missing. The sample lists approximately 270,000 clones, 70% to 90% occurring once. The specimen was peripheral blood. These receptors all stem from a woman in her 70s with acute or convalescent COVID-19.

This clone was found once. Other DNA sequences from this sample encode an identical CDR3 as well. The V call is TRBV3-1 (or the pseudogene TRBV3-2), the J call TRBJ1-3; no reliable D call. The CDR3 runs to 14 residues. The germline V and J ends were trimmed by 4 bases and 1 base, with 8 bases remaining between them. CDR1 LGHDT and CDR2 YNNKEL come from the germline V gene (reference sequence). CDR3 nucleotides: TGTGCCAGCAGCCTGAGAGGATCTGGAAACACCATATATTTT. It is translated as CASSLRGSGNTIYF.

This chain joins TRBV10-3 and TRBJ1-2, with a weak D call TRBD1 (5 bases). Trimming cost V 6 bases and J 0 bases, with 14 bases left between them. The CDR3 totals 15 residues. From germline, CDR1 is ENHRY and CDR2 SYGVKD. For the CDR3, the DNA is TGTGCCATCAGCCCGGGGGATCCCTCTAACTATGGCTACACCTTC. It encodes CAISPGDPSNYGYTF.

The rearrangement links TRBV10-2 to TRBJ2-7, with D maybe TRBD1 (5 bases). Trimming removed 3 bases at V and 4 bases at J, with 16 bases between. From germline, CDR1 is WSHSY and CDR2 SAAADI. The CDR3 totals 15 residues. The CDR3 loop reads CASSERGRQGYEQYF. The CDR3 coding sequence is TGCGCCAGCAGTGAAAGAGGAAGGCAGGGTTACGAGCAGTACTTC.

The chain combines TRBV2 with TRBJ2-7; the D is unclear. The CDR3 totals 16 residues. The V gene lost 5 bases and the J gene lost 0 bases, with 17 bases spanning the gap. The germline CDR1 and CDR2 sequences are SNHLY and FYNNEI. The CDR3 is CASSQSLGIGSYEQYF. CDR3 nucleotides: TGTGCCAGCAGTCAGTCCCTGGGCATCGGCTCCTACGAGCAGTACTTC.

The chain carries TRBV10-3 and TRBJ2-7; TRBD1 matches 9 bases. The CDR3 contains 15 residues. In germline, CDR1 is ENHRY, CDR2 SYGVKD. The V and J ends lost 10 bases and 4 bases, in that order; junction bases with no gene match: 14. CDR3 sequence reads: CATSSPGQGTYEQYF. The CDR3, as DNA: TGTGCCACCTCTTCTCCGGGACAGGGAACTTACGAGCAGTACTTC.

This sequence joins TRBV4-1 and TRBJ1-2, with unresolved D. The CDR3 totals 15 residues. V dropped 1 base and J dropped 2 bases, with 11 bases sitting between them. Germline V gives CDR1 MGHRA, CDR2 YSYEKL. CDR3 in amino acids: CASSQGLGGNYGYTF. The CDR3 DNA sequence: TGCGCCAGCAGCCAAGGTTTAGGAGGGAACTATGGCTACACCTTC.

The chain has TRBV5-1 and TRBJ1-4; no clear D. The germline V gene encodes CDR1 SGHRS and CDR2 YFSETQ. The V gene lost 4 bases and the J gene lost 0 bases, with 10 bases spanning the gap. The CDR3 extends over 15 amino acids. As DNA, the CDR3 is TGCGCCAGCAGCCCGTCAGGTCCAACTAATGAAAAACTGTTTTTT. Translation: CASSPSGPTNEKLFF.

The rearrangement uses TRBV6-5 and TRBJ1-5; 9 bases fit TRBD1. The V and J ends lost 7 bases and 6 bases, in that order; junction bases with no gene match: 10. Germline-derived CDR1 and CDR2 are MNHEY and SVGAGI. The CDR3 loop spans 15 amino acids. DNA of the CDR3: TGTGCCAGCATTCCTGCCGGGACAGGGACTCAGCCCCAGCATTTT. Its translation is CASIPAGTGTQPQHF.

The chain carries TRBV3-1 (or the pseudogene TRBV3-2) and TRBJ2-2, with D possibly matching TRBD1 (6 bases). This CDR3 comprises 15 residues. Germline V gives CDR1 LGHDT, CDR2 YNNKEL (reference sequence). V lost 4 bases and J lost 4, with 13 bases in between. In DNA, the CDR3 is TGTGCCAGCAGCCCCGGACAGTTAGTCACCGGGGAGCTGTTTTTT. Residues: CASSPGQLVTGELFF.

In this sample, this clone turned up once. CDR3 region: CASSLGTGGGGLNEQFF. The CDR3, as DNA: TGTGCCAGCAGCTTAGGAACCGGGGGCGGGGGCCTCAATGAGCAGTTCTTC. V and J are TRBV11-2 and TRBJ2-1, with D maybe TRBD2 (7 bases). Germline loops: CDR1 SGHAT, CDR2 FQNNGV. V was cut by 1 base and J by 6 bases, with 19 bases left in between. This CDR3 spans 17 amino acids.

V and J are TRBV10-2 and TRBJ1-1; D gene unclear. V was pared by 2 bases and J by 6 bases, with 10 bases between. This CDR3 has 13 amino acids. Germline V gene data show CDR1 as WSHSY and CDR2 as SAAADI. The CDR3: CASSEAGWAEAFF. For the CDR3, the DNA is TGCGCCAGCAGTGAGGCGGGGTGGGCTGAAGCTTTCTTT.

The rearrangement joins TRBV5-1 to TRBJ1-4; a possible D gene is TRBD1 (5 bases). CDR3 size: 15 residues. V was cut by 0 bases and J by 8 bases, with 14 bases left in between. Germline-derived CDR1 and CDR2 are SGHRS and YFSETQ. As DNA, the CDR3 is TGCGCCAGCAGCTTGGGGGGGAGGCATACCGAAAAACTGTTTTTT. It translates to CASSLGGRHTEKLFF.

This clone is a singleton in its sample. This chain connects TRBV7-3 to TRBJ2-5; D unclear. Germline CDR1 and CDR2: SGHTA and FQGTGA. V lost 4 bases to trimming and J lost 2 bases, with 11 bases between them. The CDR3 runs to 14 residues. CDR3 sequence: CASSSFGFQETQYF. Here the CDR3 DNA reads TGTGCCAGCAGCTCCTTCGGTTTTCAAGAGACCCAGTACTTC.

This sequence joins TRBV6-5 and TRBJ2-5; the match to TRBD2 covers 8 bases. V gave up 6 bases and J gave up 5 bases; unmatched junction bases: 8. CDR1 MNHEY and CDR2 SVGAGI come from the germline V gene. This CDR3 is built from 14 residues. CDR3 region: CASRVSGGLETQYF. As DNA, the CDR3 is TGTGCCAGCAGAGTCAGCGGGGGATTGGAGACCCAGTACTTC.

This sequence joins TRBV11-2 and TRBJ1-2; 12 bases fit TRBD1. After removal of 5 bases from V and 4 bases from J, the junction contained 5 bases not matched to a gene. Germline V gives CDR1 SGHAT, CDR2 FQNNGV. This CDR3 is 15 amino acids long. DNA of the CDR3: TGTGCCAGCAGCAAGGGACAGGGGGCCGGCTATGGCTACACCTTC. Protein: CASSKGQGAGYGYTF.

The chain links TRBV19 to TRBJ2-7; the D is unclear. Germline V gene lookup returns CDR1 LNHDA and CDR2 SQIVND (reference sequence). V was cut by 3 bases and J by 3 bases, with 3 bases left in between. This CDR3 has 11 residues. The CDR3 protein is CASSIGYEQYF. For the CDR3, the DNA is TGTGCCAGTAGTATCGGCTACGAGCAGTACTTC.

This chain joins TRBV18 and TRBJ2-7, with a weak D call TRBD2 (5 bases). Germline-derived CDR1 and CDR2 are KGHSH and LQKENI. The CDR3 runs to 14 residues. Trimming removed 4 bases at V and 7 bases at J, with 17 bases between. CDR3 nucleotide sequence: TGTGCCAGCTCACAAATTATGGGAGAAAGGGAGCAGTACTTC. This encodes CASSQIMGEREQYF.

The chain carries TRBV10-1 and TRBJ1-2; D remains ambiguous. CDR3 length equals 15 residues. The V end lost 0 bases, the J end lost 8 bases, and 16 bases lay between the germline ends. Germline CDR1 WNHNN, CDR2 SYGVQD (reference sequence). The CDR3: CASSESAGYRGGYTF. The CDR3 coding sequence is TGCGCCAGCAGTGAGTCGGCCGGGTATAGAGGGGGCTACACCTTC.

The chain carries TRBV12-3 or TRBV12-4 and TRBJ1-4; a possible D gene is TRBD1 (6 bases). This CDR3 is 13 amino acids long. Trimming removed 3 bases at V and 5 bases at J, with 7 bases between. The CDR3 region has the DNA TGTGCCAGCAGTTTTGGACAGAATGAAAAACTGTTTTTT. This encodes CASSFGQNEKLFF.

The CDR3 loop reads CASSLTPSGGSTGELFF. The CDR3, as DNA: TGTGCCAGCAGCTTAACACCCAGCGGGGGGAGCACCGGGGAGCTGTTTTTT. The V gene is TRBV11-3, the J gene TRBJ2-2; 9 nucleotides agree with TRBD2. Trimming removed 2 bases from V and 4 bases from J; junction bases left unmatched: 8. Germline V lookup: CDR1 SGHNT, CDR2 YENEEA. The CDR3 consists of 17 residues. Filled out from reference TRBV11-3 and TRBJ2-2, the complete variable domain reads EAGVVQSPRYKIIEKKQPVAFWCNPISGHNTLYWYLQNLGQGPELLIRYENEEAVDDSQLPKDRFSAERLKGVDSTLKIQPAELGDSAVYLCASSLTPSGGSTGELFFGEGSRLTVL.

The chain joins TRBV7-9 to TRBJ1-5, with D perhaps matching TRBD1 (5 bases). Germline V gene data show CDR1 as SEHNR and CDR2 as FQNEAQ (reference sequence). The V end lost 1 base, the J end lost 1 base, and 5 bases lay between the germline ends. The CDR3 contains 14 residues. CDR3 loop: CASSLDRSNQPQHF. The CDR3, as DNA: TGTGCCAGCAGCTTAGACAGGAGCAATCAGCCCCAGCATTTT.

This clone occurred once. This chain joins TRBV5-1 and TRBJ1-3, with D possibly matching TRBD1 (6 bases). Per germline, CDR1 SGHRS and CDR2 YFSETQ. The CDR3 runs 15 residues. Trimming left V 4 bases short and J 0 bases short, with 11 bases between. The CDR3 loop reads CASSGEGHSGNTIYF. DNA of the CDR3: TGCGCCAGCAGCGGCGAGGGACACTCTGGAAACACCATATATTTT.

CDR3 amino acids: CASSFGQTNYGYTF. Here the CDR3 DNA reads TGTGCCAGCAGCTTCGGACAGACTAACTATGGCTACACCTTC. The chain employs TRBV11-1 and TRBJ1-2, with D perhaps matching TRBD1 (6 bases). Germline V gene sequence: CDR1 SGHAT, CDR2 FQDESV (reference sequence). The V end was cut by 3 bases, the J end by 0 bases, with 8 bases between. The CDR3 is 14 amino acids.

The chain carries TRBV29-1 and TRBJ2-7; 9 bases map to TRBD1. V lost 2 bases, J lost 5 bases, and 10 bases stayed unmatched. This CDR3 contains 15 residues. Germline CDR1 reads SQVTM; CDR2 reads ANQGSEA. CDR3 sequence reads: CSVEPTGGYYDEQYF. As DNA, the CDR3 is TGCAGCGTTGAACCGACAGGGGGATATTACGACGAGCAGTACTTC.

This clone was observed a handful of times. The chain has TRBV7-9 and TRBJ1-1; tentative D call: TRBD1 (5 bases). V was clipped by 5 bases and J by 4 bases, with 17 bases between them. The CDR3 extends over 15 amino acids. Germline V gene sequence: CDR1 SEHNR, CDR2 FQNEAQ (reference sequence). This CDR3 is CASSPQGDLGTEAFF. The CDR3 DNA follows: TGTGCCAGCAGCCCCCAAGGGGACTTGGGCACTGAAGCTTTCTTT. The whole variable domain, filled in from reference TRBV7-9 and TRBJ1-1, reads DTGVSQNPRHKITKRGQNVTFRCDPISEHNRLYWYRQTLGQGPEFLTYFQNEAQLEKSRLLSDRFSAERPKGSFSTLEIQRTEQGDSAMYLCASSPQGDLGTEAFFGQGTRLTVV.

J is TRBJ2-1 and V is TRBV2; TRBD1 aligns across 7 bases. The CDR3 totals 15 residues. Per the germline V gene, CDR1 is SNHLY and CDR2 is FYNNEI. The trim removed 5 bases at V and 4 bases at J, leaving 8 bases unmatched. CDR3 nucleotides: TGTGCCAGCAGTCCCGACAGGGTGGGGTACAATGAGCAGTTCTTC. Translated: CASSPDRVGYNEQFF.

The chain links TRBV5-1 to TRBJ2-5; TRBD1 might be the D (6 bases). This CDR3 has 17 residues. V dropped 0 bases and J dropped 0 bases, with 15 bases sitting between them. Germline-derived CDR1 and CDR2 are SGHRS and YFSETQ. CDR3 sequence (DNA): TGCGCCAGCAGCTTGGGAGGGGTTGGGGGCAACCAAGAGACCCAGTACTTC. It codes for CASSLGGVGGNQETQYF.

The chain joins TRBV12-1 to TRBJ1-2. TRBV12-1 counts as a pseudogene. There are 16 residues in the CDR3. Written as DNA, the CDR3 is TGTGCCAGCAGCTTTCCCCGGACGGGATCGGGCTATGGCTACACCTTC. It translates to CASSFPRTGSGYGYTF.

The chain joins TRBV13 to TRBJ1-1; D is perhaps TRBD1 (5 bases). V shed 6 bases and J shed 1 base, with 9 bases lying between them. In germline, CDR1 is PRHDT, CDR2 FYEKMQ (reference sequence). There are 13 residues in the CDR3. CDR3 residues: CASSNTGNTEAFF. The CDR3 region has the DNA TGTGCCAGCAGTAATACAGGGAACACTGAAGCTTTCTTT. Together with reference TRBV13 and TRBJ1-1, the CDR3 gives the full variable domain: AAGVIQSPRHLIKEKRETATLKCYPIPRHDTVYWYQQGPGQDPQFLISFYEKMQSDKGSIPDRFSAQQFSDYHSELNMSSLELGDSALYFCASSNTGNTEAFFGQGTRLTVV.

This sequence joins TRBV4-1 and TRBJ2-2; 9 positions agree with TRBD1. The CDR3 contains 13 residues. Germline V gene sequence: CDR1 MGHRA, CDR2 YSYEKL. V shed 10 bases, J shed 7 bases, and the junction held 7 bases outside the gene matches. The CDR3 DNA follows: TGCGCCAACAGGACAGGGGCCGTCGGGGAGCTGTTTTTT. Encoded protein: CANRTGAVGELFF.

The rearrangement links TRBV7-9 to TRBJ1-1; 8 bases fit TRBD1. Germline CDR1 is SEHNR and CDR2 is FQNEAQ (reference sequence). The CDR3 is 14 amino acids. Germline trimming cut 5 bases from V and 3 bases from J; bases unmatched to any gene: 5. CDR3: CASSPGQVHTEAFF. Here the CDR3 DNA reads TGTGCCAGCAGCCCGGGACAGGTCCACACTGAAGCTTTCTTT.